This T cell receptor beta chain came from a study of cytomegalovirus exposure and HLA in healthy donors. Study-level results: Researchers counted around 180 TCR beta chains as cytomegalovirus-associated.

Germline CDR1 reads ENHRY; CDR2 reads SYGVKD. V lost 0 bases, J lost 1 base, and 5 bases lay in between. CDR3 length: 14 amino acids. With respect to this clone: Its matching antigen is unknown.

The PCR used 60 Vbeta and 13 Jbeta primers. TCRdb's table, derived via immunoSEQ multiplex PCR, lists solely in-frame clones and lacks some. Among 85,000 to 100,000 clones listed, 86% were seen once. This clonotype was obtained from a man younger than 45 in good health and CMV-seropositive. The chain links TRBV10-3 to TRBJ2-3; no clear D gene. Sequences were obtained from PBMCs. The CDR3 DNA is TGTGCCATCAGTGAGTCGGTAGGCACAGATACGCAGTATTTT. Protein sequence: CAISESVGTDTQYF.